The source of this TCR beta chain is a study of CD8+ T cells in alopecia areata. About the study: Patients in the study were on tofacitinib for 6 to 18 months, then off it for 6 months. Overall study findings and caveats: Compared with mice, patients displayed less clear TCR sharing, possibly for HLA-related reasons. Higher clonality than in normal scalp was seen in lesional scalp, especially alopecia totalis/universalis.

It was cDNA, reverse transcribed from extracted RNA, that served as the sequencing template. The repertoire was sequenced with immunoSEQ multiplex PCR; TCRdb's copy has only in-frame clones and lacks some. The sample gives 180,000 or so clones, about 63% of which show up once; roughly 1.7% is in the top ten. This clone was found a few times. Its antigen remains unknown. This receptor was taken from a human donor with alopecia areata. This sample comprised CD4+ T cells sorted from blood, obtained at week 0.

The CDR3 nucleotides are TGTGCCAGCAGCTTAGGGGACAGGGTCTTAGGGACCCAGTACTTC. Protein: CASSLGDRVLGTQYF. The chain employs TRBV7-8 and TRBJ2-5; 9 bases are a match to TRBD1. Trimming removed 1 base from V and 7 bases from J; junction bases left unmatched: 7. The V gene's germline CDR1 is SGHVS and CDR2 FQNEAQ. The CDR3 has 15 amino acids.